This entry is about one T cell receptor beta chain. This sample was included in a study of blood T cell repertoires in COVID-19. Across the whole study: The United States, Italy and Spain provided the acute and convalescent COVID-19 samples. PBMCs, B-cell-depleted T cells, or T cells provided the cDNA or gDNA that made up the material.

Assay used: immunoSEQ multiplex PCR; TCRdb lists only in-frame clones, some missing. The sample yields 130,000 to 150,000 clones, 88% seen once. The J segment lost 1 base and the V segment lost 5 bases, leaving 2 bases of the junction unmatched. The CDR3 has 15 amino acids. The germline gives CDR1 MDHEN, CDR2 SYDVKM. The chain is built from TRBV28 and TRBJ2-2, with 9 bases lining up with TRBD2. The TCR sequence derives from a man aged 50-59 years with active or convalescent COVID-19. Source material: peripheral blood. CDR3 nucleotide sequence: TGTGCCAGCAGTAGACTAGCGGAGAACACCGGGGAGCTGTTTTTT. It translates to CASSRLAENTGELFF.